The present T cell receptor beta chain was sequenced within a study of T cells in Graves' hyperthyroidism and ophthalmopathy. This clonotype was recorded at least ten times. The germline V gene has CDR1 MRHNA and CDR2 SNTAGT. CDR3 length: 15 amino acids. Trimming removed 3 bases from V and 2 bases from J; junction bases left unmatched: 1. TCR beta CDR3 regions were amplified from RNA. The TCR CDR3 first-round RT-PCR relied on the HTBI primer set. In TCRdb, the multiplex PCR reads were re-called with MiXCR into one record per CDR3 protein. The profile shows roughly 380,000 distinct CDR3 sequences, approximately 13% of them singletons.

The sequence was collected from a woman aged 18-30 years with Graves' hyperthyroidism. V usage is TRBV6-4 and J usage is TRBJ2-3, with TRBD1 matching 11 bases. Sample: blood. The CDR3 loop reads CASSDGQGATDTQYF. Here the CDR3 DNA reads TGTGCCAGCAGTGATGGACAGGGGGCCACAGATACGCAGTATTTT.